The next 25 T cell receptor beta chains were all read from a single sample in a study of Ad26.COV2.S vaccination and SARS-CoV-2 variants. Produced via immunoSEQ multiplex PCR; TCRdb's table is partial and in-frame only. The sample yields some 350,000 clones, about nine tenths seen once. Treatment given: roughly 20 received Ad26.COV2.S at low or high dose, single or two shots; 5 received placebo; per-sample allocation not given. Collection of the samples took place on day 63 after the first injection of vaccine or placebo. Sample: peripheral blood, taken in a trial of Ad26.COV2.S vaccine versus placebo. These receptors originate from a person between 18 and 65 years old who received the Ad26.COV2.S COVID-19 vaccine or a placebo.

V gene TRBV3-1 (or the pseudogene TRBV3-2) combines with J gene TRBJ1-2, with 8 positions matching TRBD1. Germline trimming cut 1 base from V and 8 bases from J; bases unmatched to any gene: 0. The CDR3 sequence is 12 residues long. Germline CDR1 is LGHDT and CDR2 is YNNKEL (reference sequence). DNA of the CDR3: TGTGCCAGCAGCCAAGGGGACAGGGGCTACACCTTC. It translates to CASSQGDRGYTF.

The rearrangement links TRBV4-3 to TRBJ2-7; D gene ambiguous. Per germline, CDR1 LGHNA and CDR2 YSLEER. Trimming cost V 0 bases and J 5 bases, with 14 bases left between them. The CDR3 spans 15 residues. Here the CDR3 DNA reads TGCGCCAGCAGCCAAGAGAGGATGTCTCCCCACGAGCAGTACTTC. It encodes CASSQERMSPHEQYF.

The chain uses TRBV12-3 or TRBV12-4 and TRBJ2-7; maybe TRBD2 (5 bases). CDR3 length equals 13 residues. V lost 6 bases, J lost 9 bases, and 18 bases lay in between. CDR3 DNA: TGTGCCAGCAGGGCGGAGGTGCCTGGGTGGCAGTACTTC. Residues: CASRAEVPGWQYF.

The genes are TRBV28 and TRBJ1-1; D call uncertain. CDR1 MDHEN and CDR2 SYDVKM come from the germline V gene. The CDR3 contains 15 residues. The V end lost 5 bases, the J end lost 4 bases, and 17 bases lay between the germline ends. CDR3 amino acids: CASSPPAPWGTEAFF. The CDR3 DNA sequence: TGTGCCAGCAGTCCACCGGCCCCCTGGGGCACTGAAGCTTTCTTT.

The chain employs TRBV19 and TRBJ2-3; 9 nucleotides align to TRBD2. CDR3 size: 15 residues. Germline loops: CDR1 LNHDA, CDR2 SQIVND (reference sequence). V dropped 3 bases and J dropped 6; count of bases not matched to a gene: 7. CDR3 in amino acids: CASSIMAGGRDTQYF. In DNA, the CDR3 is TGTGCCAGTAGTATCATGGCGGGGGGGCGGGATACGCAGTATTTT.

The chain joins TRBV3-1 (or the pseudogene TRBV3-2) to TRBJ1-6; D gene ambiguous. The CDR3 sequence is 15 residues long. Trimming shortened V by 4 bases and J by 4 bases, and 11 bases separated the two germline ends. Germline V gene lookup returns CDR1 LGHDT and CDR2 YNNKEL (reference sequence). The CDR3 loop is CASSPAEGYNSPLHF. DNA of the CDR3: TGTGCCAGCAGCCCAGCGGAAGGGTATAATTCACCCCTCCACTTT.

V and J are TRBV7-8 and TRBJ2-7; either TRBD1 or TRBD2 may fit D (5 bases each). V was pared by 1 base and J by 3 bases, with 19 bases between. The length of the CDR3 is 17 residues. The germline V gene has CDR1 SGHVS and CDR2 FQNEAQ. CDR3 DNA sequence: TGTGCCAGCAGCTTAGGGGCCCTGGGAGCAGGGTACTACGAGCAGTACGTC. It codes for CASSLGALGAGYYEQYV.

Worth noting for this clone: One junction end disagrees with the germline gene, perhaps due to a read error. The rearrangement joins TRBV2 to TRBJ2-1, with a possible D match to TRBD2 (5 bases). The germline V gene has CDR1 SNHLY and CDR2 FYNNEI. The CDR3 runs 12 residues. CDR3 sequence reads: CASSEGLGEQFF. The CDR3 region has the DNA TGTGCCAGCAGCGAAGGACTGGGCGAGCAGTTCTTC.

The chain carries TRBV7-9 and TRBJ2-3, with 7 bases identical to TRBD1. Germline V lookup: CDR1 SEHNR, CDR2 FQNEAQ (reference sequence). Unmatched junction bases numbered 8, after V lost 6 bases and J lost 2 bases. CDR3 length: 15 amino acids. CDR3 DNA sequence: TGTGCCAGCAGTTTACCGGACAGGTACACAGATACGCAGTATTTT. Translated, it gives CASSLPDRYTDTQYF. Full variable domain (outside the CDR3, taken from reference TRBV7-9 and TRBJ2-3): DTGVSQNPRHKITKRGQNVTFRCDPISEHNRLYWYRQTLGQGPEFLTYFQNEAQLEKSRLLSDRFSAERPKGSFSTLEIQRTEQGDSAMYLCASSLPDRYTDTQYFGPGTRLTVL.

The chain combines TRBV13 with TRBJ1-2; D possibly corresponds to TRBD1 (5 bases). V lost 1 base and J lost 0, with 12 bases in between. CDR1 is PRHDT and CDR2 is FYEKMQ in the germline V gene (reference sequence). This CDR3 spans 16 amino acids. The CDR3 DNA reads as TGTGCCAGCAGCTTAGCCTCTACAGGAGCTAACTATGGCTACACCTTC. Its protein is CASSLASTGANYGYTF.

This sequence joins TRBV7-2 and TRBJ2-3, with TRBD2 matching over 9 bases. The CDR3 sequence is 17 residues long. After removal of 1 base from V and 1 base from J, the junction contained 6 bases not matched to a gene. Germline CDR1 is SGHTA and CDR2 is FQGNSA. The CDR3 region is CASSLVVGGGGTDTQYF. DNA of the CDR3: TGTGCCAGCAGCTTAGTAGTGGGCGGGGGGGGCACAGATACGCAGTATTTT.

This sequence joins TRBV28 and TRBJ1-1, with D maybe TRBD1 (5 bases). CDR3 size: 17 residues. CDR1 is MDHEN, CDR2 SYDVKM, per germline. V was clipped by 4 bases and J by 0 bases, with 18 bases between them. The DNA for the CDR3 is TGTGCCAGCAGTTCTCCTTCCCTGGCAGGGATGAACACTGAAGCTTTCTTT. Translated: CASSSPSLAGMNTEAFF.

The chain recombines TRBV5-1 with TRBJ2-5; TRBD1 might be the D (6 bases). The CDR3 covers 14 residues. The V gene lost 4 bases and the J gene lost 4 bases, with 14 bases spanning the gap. Germline V CDR1 and CDR2: SGHRS, YFSETQ. CDR3 nucleotides: TGCGCCAGCAGCCCCGGACAGTTGGGAGAGACCCAGTACTTC. Protein: CASSPGQLGETQYF.

This clone has ten or more counts. This chain joins TRBV30 and TRBJ1-3; D is undetermined. There are 12 residues in the CDR3. Trimming shortened V by 0 bases and J by 6 bases, and 6 bases separated the two germline ends. CDR1 is GTSNPN and CDR2 is SVGIG in the germline V gene (reference sequence). CDR3: CAWSVLTNTIYF. In DNA, the CDR3 is TGTGCCTGGAGTGTACTGACAAACACCATATATTTT.

The chain employs TRBV27 and TRBJ1-1; 10 bases fit TRBD1. J was trimmed by 0 bases and V by 6 bases; bases with no gene match: 1. Germline CDR1 is MNHEY and CDR2 is SMNVEV (reference sequence). The CDR3 is made up of 14 amino acids. CDR3 sequence (DNA): TGTGCCAGCAGGGGACAGGGGATGAACACTGAAGCTTTCTTT. It codes for CASRGQGMNTEAFF.

This chain connects TRBV6-5 to TRBJ1-1; D gene uncertain. Germline lookup yields CDR1 MNHEY and CDR2 SVGAGI. CDR3 length: 14 amino acids. The V and J ends lost 6 bases and 6 bases respectively, with 17 bases between them. As DNA, the CDR3 is TGTGCCAGCAGGCTAAGGTCGCCACCACCTGAAGCTTTCTTT. Its translation: CASRLRSPPPEAFF.

In this sample, this clone turned up a few times. The chain couples TRBV18 to TRBJ2-7; 10 bases are a match to TRBD2. The CDR3 has 17 residues. V dropped 0 bases and J dropped 5; count of bases not matched to a gene: 10. Germline CDR1 and CDR2: KGHSH and LQKENI. The DNA of the CDR3 is TGTGCCAGCTCACCACCGGTGTCGAGCGGGGGGGCCAACGAGCAGTACTTC. It is translated as CASSPPVSSGGANEQYF.

V is TRBV7-2 and J is TRBJ2-3; D remains unclear. V lost 3 bases, J lost 5 bases, and 12 bases lay in between. Germline CDR1 is SGHTA and CDR2 is FQGNSA. This CDR3 comprises 14 residues. Here the CDR3 DNA reads TGTGCCAGCAGCTTGGGCTCAACCCAAGATACGCAGTATTTT. Residues: CASSLGSTQDTQYF.

The count of this clone is one. The J gene is TRBJ1-5, the V gene TRBV24-1; D gene ambiguous. Germline V gene data show CDR1 as KGHDR and CDR2 as SFDVKD. Trimming pared 7 bases from V and 0 bases from J, leaving 30 bases between. This CDR3 spans 21 amino acids. The CDR3 nucleotides are TGTGCCACCAGGAATTTGTCGTGGAGCCTCGTGAGGATTAGTAGCAATCAGCCCCAGCATTTT. It codes for CATRNLSWSLVRISSNQPQHF.

V usage is TRBV11-2 and J usage is TRBJ2-5, with D uncertain. CDR1 is SGHAT and CDR2 is FQNNGV in the germline V gene. The CDR3 has 16 residues. V was cut by 5 bases and J by 4 bases, with 20 bases left in between. CDR3 protein: CASSNYGVGKGETQYF. In DNA, the CDR3 is TGTGCCAGCAGCAACTATGGGGTGGGCAAGGGAGAGACCCAGTACTTC.

The rearrangement links TRBV6-2 or TRBV6-3 to TRBJ2-2; a weak D match, TRBD2 (5 bases). The CDR3 totals 17 residues. Germline V gene data show CDR1 as MNHEY and CDR2 as SVGEGT. V was trimmed by 8 bases and J by 2 bases, leaving 21 bases between them. CDR3 bases: TGTGCCAGCCGTTGGGAGCGCTACATATTAAACACCGGGGAGCTGTTTTTT. Amino acids: CASRWERYILNTGELFF.

The chain recombines TRBV29-1 with TRBJ1-1; 7 nucleotides agree with TRBD1. Trimming took 5 bases from V and 9 from J; bases not matched to a gene: 3. Germline V CDR1 and CDR2: SQVTM, ANQGSEA. This CDR3 contains 10 residues. CDR3 loop: CSVLTGQAFF. The CDR3 nucleotides read TGCAGCGTTCTGACAGGGCAAGCTTTCTTT.

Remarks on this clone: Additional DNA sequences in this sample encode the identical CDR3. The rearrangement joins TRBV5-1 to TRBJ2-7; D remains ambiguous. Germline V CDR1 and CDR2: SGHRS, YFSETQ. The CDR3 is 12 residues long. V was trimmed by 0 bases and J by 3 bases, leaving 4 bases between them. The CDR3 DNA follows: TGCGCCAGCAGCTTGGTAGGCTACGAGCAGTACTTC. Translating it yields CASSLVGYEQYF. Variable domain in full (rest from reference TRBV5-1 and TRBJ2-7): KAGVTQTPRYLIKTRGQQVTLSCSPISGHRSVSWYQQTPGQGLQFLFEYFSETQRNKGNFPGRFSGRQFSNSRSEMNVSTLELGDSALYLCASSLVGYEQYFGPGTRLTVT.

This clone was found a few times. This chain joins TRBV24-1 and TRBJ2-1, with 7 bases identical to TRBD2. J gave up 1 base and V 4 bases, and 0 bases lay outside the gene matches. The CDR3 length is 14 residues. Germline V gene data show CDR1 as KGHDR and CDR2 as SFDVKD. This CDR3 reads CATSEAGSYNEQFF. In DNA, the CDR3 is TGTGCCACCAGTGAAGCGGGATCCTACAATGAGCAGTTCTTC.

CDR3 in amino acids: CASSQDLGSGEETQYF. CDR3 nucleotide sequence: TGCGCCAGCAGCCAAGATCTGGGTAGCGGGGAAGAGACCCAGTACTTC. V usage is TRBV4-3 and J usage is TRBJ2-5; 8 bases align to TRBD2. V shed 0 bases, J shed 3 bases, and the junction held 6 bases outside the gene matches. The CDR3 has 16 residues. Per the germline V gene, CDR1 is LGHNA and CDR2 is YSLEER.